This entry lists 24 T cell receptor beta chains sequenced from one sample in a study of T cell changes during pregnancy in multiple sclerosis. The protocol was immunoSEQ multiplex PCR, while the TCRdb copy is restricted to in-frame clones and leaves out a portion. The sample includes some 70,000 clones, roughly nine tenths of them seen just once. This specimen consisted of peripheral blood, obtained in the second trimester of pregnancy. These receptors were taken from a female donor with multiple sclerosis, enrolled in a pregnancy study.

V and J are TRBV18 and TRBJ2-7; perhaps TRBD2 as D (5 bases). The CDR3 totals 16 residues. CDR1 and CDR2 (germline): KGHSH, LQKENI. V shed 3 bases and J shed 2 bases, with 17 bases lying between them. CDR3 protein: CASSPVTDSAPYEQYF. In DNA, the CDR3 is TGTGCCAGCTCACCCGTGACTGATAGCGCACCCTACGAGCAGTACTTC.

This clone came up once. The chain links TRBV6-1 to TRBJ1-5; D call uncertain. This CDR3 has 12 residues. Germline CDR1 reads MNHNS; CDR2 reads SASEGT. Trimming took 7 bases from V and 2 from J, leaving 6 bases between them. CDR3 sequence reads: CASKSGNQPQHF. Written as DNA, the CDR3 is TGTGCCAGCAAGTCAGGCAATCAGCCCCAGCATTTT.

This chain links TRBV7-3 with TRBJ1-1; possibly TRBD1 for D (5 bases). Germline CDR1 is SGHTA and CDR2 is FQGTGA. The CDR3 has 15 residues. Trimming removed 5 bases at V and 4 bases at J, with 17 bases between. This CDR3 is CASSQVGRGGTEAFF. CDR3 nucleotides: TGTGCCAGCAGCCAAGTGGGACGCGGGGGCACTGAAGCTTTCTTT.

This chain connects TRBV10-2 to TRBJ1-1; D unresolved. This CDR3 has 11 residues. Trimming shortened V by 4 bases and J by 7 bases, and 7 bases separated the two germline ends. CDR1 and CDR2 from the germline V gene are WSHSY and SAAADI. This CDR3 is CASSAGGEAFF. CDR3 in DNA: TGCGCCAGCAGTGCGGGTGGTGAAGCTTTCTTT.

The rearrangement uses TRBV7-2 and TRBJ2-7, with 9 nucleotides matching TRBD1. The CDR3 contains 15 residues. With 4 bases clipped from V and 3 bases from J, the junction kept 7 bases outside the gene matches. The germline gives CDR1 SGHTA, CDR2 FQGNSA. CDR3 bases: TGTGCCAGCAGCTCTACAGGGGGCGCCATCTACGAGCAGTACTTC. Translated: CASSSTGGAIYEQYF. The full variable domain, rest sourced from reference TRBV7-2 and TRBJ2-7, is GAGVSQSPSNKVTEKGKDVELRCDPISGHTALYWYRQSLGQGLEFLIYFQGNSAPDKSGLPSDRFSAERTGGSVSTLTIQRTQQEDSAVYLCASSSTGGAIYEQYFGPGTRLTVT.

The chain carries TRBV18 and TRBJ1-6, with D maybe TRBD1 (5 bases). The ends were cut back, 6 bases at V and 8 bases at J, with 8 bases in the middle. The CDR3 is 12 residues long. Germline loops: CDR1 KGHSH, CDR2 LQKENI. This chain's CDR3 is CASSLGDSPLHF. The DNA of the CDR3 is TGTGCCAGCTCCCTAGGGGATTCACCCCTCCACTTT.

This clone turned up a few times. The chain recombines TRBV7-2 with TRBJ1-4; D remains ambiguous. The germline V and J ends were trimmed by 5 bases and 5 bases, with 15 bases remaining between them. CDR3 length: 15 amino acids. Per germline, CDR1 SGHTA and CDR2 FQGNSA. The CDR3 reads CASSLLPAGNEKLFF. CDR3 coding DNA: TGTGCCAGCAGCCTCCTCCCGGCGGGGAATGAAAAACTGTTTTTT.

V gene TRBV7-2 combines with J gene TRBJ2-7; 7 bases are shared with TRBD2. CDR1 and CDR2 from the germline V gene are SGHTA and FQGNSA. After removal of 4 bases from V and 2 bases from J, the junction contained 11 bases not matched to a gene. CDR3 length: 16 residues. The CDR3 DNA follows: TGTGCCAGCAGCTCTCCTACCTCGGGGGGACCCTACGAGCAGTACTTC. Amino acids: CASSSPTSGGPYEQYF.

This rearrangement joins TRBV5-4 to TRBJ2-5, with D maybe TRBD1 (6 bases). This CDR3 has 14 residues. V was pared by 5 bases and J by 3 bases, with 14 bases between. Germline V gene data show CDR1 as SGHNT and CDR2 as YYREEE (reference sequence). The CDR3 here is CASSGGPGKETQYF. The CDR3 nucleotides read TGTGCCAGCAGTGGGGGCCCAGGGAAAGAGACCCAGTACTTC.

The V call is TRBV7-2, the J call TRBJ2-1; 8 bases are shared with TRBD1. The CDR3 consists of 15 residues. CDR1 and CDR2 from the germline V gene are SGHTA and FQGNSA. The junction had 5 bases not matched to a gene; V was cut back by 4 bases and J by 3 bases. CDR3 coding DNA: TGTGCCAGCAGCTCGGGACAGGCCGGCTACAATGAGCAGTTCTTC. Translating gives CASSSGQAGYNEQFF.

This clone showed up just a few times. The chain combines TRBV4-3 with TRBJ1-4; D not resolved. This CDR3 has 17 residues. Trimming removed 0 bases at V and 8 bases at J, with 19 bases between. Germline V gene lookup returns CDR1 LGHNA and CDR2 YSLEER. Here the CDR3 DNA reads TGCGCCAGCAGCCAAGATGGTTGGGCGAGGGAACTCGAAAAACTGTTTTTT. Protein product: CASSQDGWARELEKLFF.

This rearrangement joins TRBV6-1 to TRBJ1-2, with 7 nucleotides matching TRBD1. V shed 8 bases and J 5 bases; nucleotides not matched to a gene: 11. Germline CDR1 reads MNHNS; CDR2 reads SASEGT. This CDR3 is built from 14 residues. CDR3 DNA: TGTGCCAGCGTGGGGGGACAGCAAGGGTATGGCTACACCTTC. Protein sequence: CASVGGQQGYGYTF.

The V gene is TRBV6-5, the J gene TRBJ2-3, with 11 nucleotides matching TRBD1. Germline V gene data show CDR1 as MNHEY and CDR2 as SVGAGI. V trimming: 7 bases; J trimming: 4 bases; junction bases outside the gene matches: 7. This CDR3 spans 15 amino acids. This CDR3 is CASIWTGGISDTQYF. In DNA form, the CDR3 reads TGTGCCAGCATCTGGACAGGGGGCATATCAGATACGCAGTATTTT.

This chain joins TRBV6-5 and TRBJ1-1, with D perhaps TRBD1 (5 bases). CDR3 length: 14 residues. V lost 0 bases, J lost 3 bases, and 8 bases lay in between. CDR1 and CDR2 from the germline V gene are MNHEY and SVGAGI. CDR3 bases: TGTGCCAGCAGTTACTCGGGCAGGGACACTGAAGCTTTCTTT. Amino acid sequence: CASSYSGRDTEAFF.

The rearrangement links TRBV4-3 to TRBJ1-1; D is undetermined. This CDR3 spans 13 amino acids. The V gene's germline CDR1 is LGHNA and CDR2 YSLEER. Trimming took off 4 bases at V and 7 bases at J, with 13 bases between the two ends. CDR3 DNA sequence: TGCGCCAGCAGCCCAGAACCAGGTCTTGAAGCTTTCTTT. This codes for CASSPEPGLEAFF.

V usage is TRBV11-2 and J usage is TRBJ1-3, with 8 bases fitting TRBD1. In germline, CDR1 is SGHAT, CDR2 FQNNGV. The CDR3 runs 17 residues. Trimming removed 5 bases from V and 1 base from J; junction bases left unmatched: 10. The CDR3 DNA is TGTGCCAGCAGCCAACCCCGGGACAGGCGATCTGGAAACACCATATATTTT. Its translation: CASSQPRDRRSGNTIYF.

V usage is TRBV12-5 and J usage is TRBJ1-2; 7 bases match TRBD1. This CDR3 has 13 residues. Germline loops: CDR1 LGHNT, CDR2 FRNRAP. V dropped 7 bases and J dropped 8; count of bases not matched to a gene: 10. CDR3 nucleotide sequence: TGTGCTAGTGCCGAACAGGGGAGTAGGGGCTACACCTTC. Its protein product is CASAEQGSRGYTF.

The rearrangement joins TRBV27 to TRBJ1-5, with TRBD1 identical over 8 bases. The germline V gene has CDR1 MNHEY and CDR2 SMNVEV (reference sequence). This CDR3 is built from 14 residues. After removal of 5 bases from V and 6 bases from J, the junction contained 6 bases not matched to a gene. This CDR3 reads CASSKDRAGQPQHF. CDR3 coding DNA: TGTGCCAGCAGTAAGGACAGGGCTGGTCAGCCCCAGCATTTT.

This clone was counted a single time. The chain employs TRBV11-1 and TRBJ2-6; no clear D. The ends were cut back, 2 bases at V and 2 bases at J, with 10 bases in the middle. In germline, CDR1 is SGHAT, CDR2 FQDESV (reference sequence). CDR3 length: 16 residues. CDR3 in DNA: TGTGCCAGCAGCTTAACTGCGTCGGCTGGGGCCAACGTCCTGACTTTC. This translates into CASSLTASAGANVLTF.

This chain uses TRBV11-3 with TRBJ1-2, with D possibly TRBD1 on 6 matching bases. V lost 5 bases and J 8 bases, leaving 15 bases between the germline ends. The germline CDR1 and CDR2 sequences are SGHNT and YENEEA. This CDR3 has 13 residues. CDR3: CASSHDSRGGYTF. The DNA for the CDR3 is TGTGCCAGCAGCCACGACTCCAGGGGAGGCTACACCTTC. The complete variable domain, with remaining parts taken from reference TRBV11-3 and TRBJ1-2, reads EAGVVQSPRYKIIEKKQPVAFWCNPISGHNTLYWYLQNLGQGPELLIRYENEEAVDDSQLPKDRFSAERLKGVDSTLKIQPAELGDSAVYLCASSHDSRGGYTFGSGTRLTVV.

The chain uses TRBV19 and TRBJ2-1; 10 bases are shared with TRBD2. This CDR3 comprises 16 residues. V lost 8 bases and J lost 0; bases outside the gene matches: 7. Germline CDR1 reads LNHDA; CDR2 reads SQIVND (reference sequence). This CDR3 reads CASRQRGGSSYNEQFF. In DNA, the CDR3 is TGTGCCAGTCGGCAGCGGGGGGGAAGCTCCTACAATGAGCAGTTCTTC. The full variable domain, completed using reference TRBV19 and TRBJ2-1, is DGGITQSPKYLFRKEGQNVTLSCEQNLNHDAMYWYRQDPGQGLRLIYYSQIVNDFQKGDIAEGYSVSREKKESFPLTVTSAQKNPTAFYLCASRQRGGSSYNEQFFGPGTRLTVL.

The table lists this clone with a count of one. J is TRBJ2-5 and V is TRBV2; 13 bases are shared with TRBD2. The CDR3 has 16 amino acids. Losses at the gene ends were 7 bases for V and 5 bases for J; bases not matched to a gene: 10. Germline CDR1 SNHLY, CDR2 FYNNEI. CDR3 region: CASTRLKTSGGETQYF. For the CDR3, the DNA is TGTGCCAGCACCCGACTTAAGACTAGCGGGGGGGAGACCCAGTACTTC.

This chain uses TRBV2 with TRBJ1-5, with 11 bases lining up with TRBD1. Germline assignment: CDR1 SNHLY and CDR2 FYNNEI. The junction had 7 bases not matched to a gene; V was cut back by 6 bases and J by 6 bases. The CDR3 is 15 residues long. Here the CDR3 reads CASSHGTGGGQPQHF. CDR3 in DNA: TGTGCCAGCAGCCACGGGACAGGGGGAGGTCAGCCCCAGCATTTT.

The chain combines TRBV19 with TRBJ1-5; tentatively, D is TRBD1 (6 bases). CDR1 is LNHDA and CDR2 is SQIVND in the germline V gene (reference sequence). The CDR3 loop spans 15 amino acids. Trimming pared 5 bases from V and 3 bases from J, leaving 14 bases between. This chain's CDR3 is CASSPGARSNQPQHF. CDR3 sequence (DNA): TGTGCCAGTAGTCCAGGGGCGCGTTCCAATCAGCCCCAGCATTTT.